What follows is one T cell receptor beta chain and its context. This specimen belongs to a study of cytomegalovirus exposure and HLA in healthy donors. 13 Jbeta primers and 60 Vbeta primers were used for the PCR. Produced via immunoSEQ multiplex PCR; TCRdb's table is partial and in-frame only. The table records more than 85,000 clones, approximately 70% of them present only once. Germline loops: CDR1 MNHEY, CDR2 SMNVEV (reference sequence). The CDR3 contains 13 residues. The ends were cut back, 8 bases at V and 4 bases at J, with 12 bases in the middle. The clonotype comes from a man in his forties or fifties in good health and CMV-seronegative. The sample comprised PBMCs. The genes are TRBV27 and TRBJ1-5, with D perhaps matching TRBD1 (5 bases). CDR3 protein: CASSIRANQPQHF. The CDR3 nucleotides are TGTGCCAGCTCCATCAGGGCAAATCAGCCCCAGCATTTT.